Presented here are 3 T cell receptor beta chains from one specimen sequenced in a study of T-cell reconstitution after alpha-beta-depleted transplantation in children. Library preparation (for TCRbeta) was performed with unique molecular identifiers. TCRdb re-called the PCR reads with MiXCR, one entry per CDR3 protein. The table records approximately 85,000 distinct CDR3 sequences, roughly a sixth of them present only once. The sample here was PBMCs, mostly from graft donor cells, taken 180 days after TCRalphabeta/CD19-depleted stem cell transplant. The receptors stem from a male patient between 2 and 10 years old who had a stem cell transplant for acute lymphoblastic leukemia, so the T cells may come from the graft donor.

This clonotype was recorded at least ten times. The genes are TRBV20-1 and TRBJ1-5; D perhaps matches TRBD1 (5 bases). Per the germline V gene, CDR1 is DFQATT and CDR2 is SNEGSKA (reference sequence). With 1 base removed from V and 0 bases from J, the gap between germline ends came to 13 bases. This CDR3 is built from 16 residues. The CDR3, as DNA: TGCAGTGCTAGAGGGGTCCCCAGGGATAGCAATCAGCCCCAGCATTTT. Translated: CSARGVPRDSNQPQHF.

This clonotype was seen a handful of times. This sequence joins TRBV7-2 and TRBJ2-7; TRBD2 might be the D (6 bases). The length of the CDR3 is 15 residues. The V end lost 6 bases, the J end lost 3 bases, and 18 bases lay between the germline ends. CDR1 is SGHTA and CDR2 is FQGNSA in the germline V gene. The CDR3 sequence: CASRPSRDSHYEQYF. DNA for the CDR3: TGTGCCAGCAGACCCTCCCGGGACTCCCACTACGAGCAGTACTTC.

This clonotype was counted between two and nine times. This chain uses TRBV5-1 with TRBJ1-1, with 7 positions matching TRBD1. This CDR3 region has 15 residues. Germline loops: CDR1 SGHRS, CDR2 YFSETQ. V dropped 4 bases and J dropped 4; count of bases not matched to a gene: 10. CDR3 loop: CASSLDRAVGTEAFF. In DNA form, the CDR3 reads TGCGCCAGCAGCCTAGACAGGGCAGTCGGCACTGAAGCTTTCTTT.